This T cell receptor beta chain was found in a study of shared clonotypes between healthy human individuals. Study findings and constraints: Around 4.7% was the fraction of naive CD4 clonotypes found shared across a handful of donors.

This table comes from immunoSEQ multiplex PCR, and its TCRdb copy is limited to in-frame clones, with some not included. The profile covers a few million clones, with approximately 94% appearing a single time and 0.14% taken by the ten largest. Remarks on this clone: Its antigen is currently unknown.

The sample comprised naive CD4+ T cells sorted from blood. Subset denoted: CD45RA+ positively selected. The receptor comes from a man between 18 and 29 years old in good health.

The CDR3 reads CASSPGQGVYGYTF. Written as DNA, the CDR3 is TGCGCCAGCAGCCCGGGACAGGGCGTATATGGCTACACCTTC. The chain recombines TRBV4-3 with TRBJ1-2; 9 nucleotides match TRBD1. The germline V gene encodes CDR1 LGHNA and CDR2 YSLEER. There are 14 residues in the CDR3. With V trimmed by 4 bases and J by 5 bases, 5 bases remained unmatched.